These 8 T cell receptor beta chains share one sample of origin, sequenced in a study of blood T cell repertoires in COVID-19. The repertoire was sequenced with immunoSEQ multiplex PCR; TCRdb's copy has only in-frame clones and lacks some. The sample has about 350,000 clones, 85% to 90% seen once. The sample comprised PBMCs or T cells enriched from blood (not recorded which). Receptors originate from a woman aged 25 to 39 who had been exposed to COVID-19.

Worth noting for this clone: This sample also contains other DNA sequences that code for the same CDR3. The gene calls are TRBV28 and TRBJ1-4; possible D gene TRBD1, 5 bases. Trimming removed 6 bases from V and 0 bases from J, with 8 bases in between. This CDR3 region has 14 residues. Germline-derived CDR1 and CDR2 are MDHEN and SYDVKM. This chain's CDR3 is CASSDSATNEKLFF. The CDR3 DNA is TGTGCCAGCAGCGACAGTGCAACTAATGAAAAACTGTTTTTT.

This clone was detected only a few times. The chain has TRBV3-1 (or the pseudogene TRBV3-2) and TRBJ1-2; the match to TRBD1 covers 8 bases. V lost 4 bases and J lost 6; bases outside the gene matches: 7. Germline V gene lookup returns CDR1 LGHDT and CDR2 YNNKEL (reference sequence). The CDR3 totals 14 residues. The CDR3 coding sequence is TGTGCCAGCAGCCCCTGGACAGGGTCGAATGGCTACACCTTC. Translating it yields CASSPWTGSNGYTF.

J is TRBJ1-1 and V is TRBV27; D gene unclear. The CDR3 loop spans 13 amino acids. In germline, CDR1 is MNHEY, CDR2 SMNVEV (reference sequence). Trimming stripped 2 bases from V and 1 base from J, with 5 bases between. CDR3 loop: CASSLEGNTEAFF. In DNA, the CDR3 is TGTGCCAGCAGTTTAGAGGGGAACACTGAAGCTTTCTTT.

The table lists this clone with a few counts. V and J are TRBV11-2 and TRBJ2-1; weak D call: TRBD2 (5 bases). Germline V gene sequence: CDR1 SGHAT, CDR2 FQNNGV. The CDR3 totals 11 residues. The V gene lost 1 base and the J gene lost 10 bases, with 5 bases spanning the gap. The CDR3 loop reads CASSLGLEQFF. In nucleotides, the CDR3 is TGTGCCAGCAGCTTAGGACTAGAGCAGTTCTTC.

This clone was counted once. The V call is TRBV30, the J call TRBJ1-2; D gene unclear. The CDR3 has 12 residues. Per the germline V gene, CDR1 is GTSNPN and CDR2 is SVGIG (reference sequence). The V and J ends lost 0 bases and 7 bases respectively, with 9 bases between them. The CDR3 nucleotides read TGTGCCTGGAGTGTATTTATTTCTGGCTACACCTTC. Its translation: CAWSVFISGYTF.

The CDR3 DNA sequence: TGTGCCAGCAGCTCAATAGCGGGAGGAGGCTACAATGAGCAGTTCTTC. The encoded protein is CASSSIAGGGYNEQFF. This sequence joins TRBV7-8 and TRBJ2-1, with TRBD2 matching 10 bases. Germline V lookup: CDR1 SGHVS, CDR2 FQNEAQ. This CDR3 is built from 16 residues. V was pared by 4 bases and J by 3 bases, with 6 bases of the junction left unmatched.

J is TRBJ2-3 and V is TRBV10-3; TRBD1 agrees at 8 bases. The CDR3 sequence is 15 residues long. In germline, CDR1 is ENHRY, CDR2 SYGVKD. The junction had 7 bases not matched to a gene; V was cut back by 5 bases and J by 3 bases. CDR3 sequence: CAISSGGRGTDTQYF. The CDR3 DNA sequence: TGTGCCATCAGTTCAGGGGGCCGGGGGACAGATACGCAGTATTTT.

This clone was seen only once. A read error may produce the germline difference seen at one junction end. V and J are TRBV29-1 and TRBJ1-1; D call uncertain. Germline V gene sequence: CDR1 SQVTM, CDR2 ANQGSEA. The CDR3 runs 13 residues. CDR3 in amino acids: CSAEQNMNTEAFF. CDR3 sequence (DNA): TGCAGCGCTGAACAGAACATGAACACTGAAGCTTTCTTT.